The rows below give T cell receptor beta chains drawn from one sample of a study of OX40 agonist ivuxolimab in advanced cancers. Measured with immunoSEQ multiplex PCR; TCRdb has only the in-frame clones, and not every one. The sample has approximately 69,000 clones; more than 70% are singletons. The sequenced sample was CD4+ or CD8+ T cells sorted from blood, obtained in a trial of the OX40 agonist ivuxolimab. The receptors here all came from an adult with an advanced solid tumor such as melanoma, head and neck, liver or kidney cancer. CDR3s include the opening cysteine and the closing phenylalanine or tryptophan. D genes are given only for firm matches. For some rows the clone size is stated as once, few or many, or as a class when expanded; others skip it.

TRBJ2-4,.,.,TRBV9,TGTGCCAGCAGCGCGGATGAAAACATTCAGTACTTC,CASSADENIQYF
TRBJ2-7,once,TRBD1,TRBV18,TGTGCCAGCTCACTGATTCCTTTGACAGGGAGAAGAGCCTACGAGCAGTACTTC,CASSLIPLTGRRAYEQYF
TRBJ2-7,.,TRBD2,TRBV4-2,TGTGCCAGCAGCCAATCCGCTAGCGGACTATACGAGCAGTACTTC,CASSQSASGLYEQYF
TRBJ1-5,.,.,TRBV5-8,TGTGCCAGCAGCTTGGATGGGGGTTCAGGCAATCAGCCCCAGCATTTT,CASSLDGGSGNQPQHF
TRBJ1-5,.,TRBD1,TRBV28,TGTGCCATCCTAGGGGGCGGGGGAGGTAATCAGCCCCAGCATTTT,CAILGGGGGNQPQHF
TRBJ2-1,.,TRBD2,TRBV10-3,TGTGCCTTCAGCGGGAGCCTCTACAATGAGCAGTTCTTC,CAFSGSLYNEQFF
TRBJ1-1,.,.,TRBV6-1,TGTGCCAGCAGTGAAAGACCCACTGAAGCTTTCTTT,CASSERPTEAFF
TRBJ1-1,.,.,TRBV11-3,TGTGCCAGCAGCTTAGATGAGGCAGGAGGAGCTTTCTTT,CASSLDEAGGAFF
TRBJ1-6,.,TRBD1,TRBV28,TGTGCCAGCAGTACCTCAGGGGGGGCGGCTTCACCCCTCCACTTT,CASSTSGGAASPLHF
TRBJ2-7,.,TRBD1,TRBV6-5,TGTGCCAGCAGTTACTCTGCACAGGGGGCCGTCTACGAGCAGTACTTC,CASSYSAQGAVYEQYF
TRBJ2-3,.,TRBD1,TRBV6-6,TGTGCCAGCAGTTACCCCGGACAGGGAGGCACAGATACGCAGTATTTT,CASSYPGQGGTDTQYF
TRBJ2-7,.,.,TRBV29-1,TGCAGCGCCATTCCGGGCAGCTCCTACGAGCAGTACTTC,CSAIPGSSYEQYF
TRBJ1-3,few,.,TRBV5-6,TGTGCCAGCAGCTTGCGTGGAAACACCATATATTTT,CASSLRGNTIYF
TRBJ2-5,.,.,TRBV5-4,TGTGCCAGCAGCTTGAAGGGACAAGAGACCCAGTACTTC,CASSLKGQETQYF
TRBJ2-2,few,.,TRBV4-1,TGCGCCAGCAGCCCCAAGGCAATTACGGGGGCCGGCACCGGGGAGCTGTTTTTT,CASSPKAITGAGTGELFF
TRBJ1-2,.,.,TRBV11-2,TGTGCCAGCAGCTTAGGTTCGAGCTATGGCTACACCTTC,CASSLGSSYGYTF
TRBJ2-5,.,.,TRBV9,TGTGCCAGCAGCGTAGACGGTTCCATCGAGACCCAGTACTTC,CASSVDGSIETQYF
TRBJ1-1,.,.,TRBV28,TGTGCCAGCAGAGGTGGGGTTCTGAACACTGAAGCTTTCTTT,CASRGGVLNTEAFF
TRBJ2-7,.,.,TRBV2,TGTGCCAGCAGTAAGTTACAGGGTTACTACGAGCAGTACTTC,CASSKLQGYYEQYF
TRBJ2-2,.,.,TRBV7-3,TGTGCCAGCAGCTTAACGGACGGCACCGGGGAGCTGTTTTTT,CASSLTDGTGELFF
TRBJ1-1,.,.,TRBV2,TGTGCCAGCAGCGAAAATAGGGTGGTGAACACTGAAGCTTTCTTT,CASSENRVVNTEAFF
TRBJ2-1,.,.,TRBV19,TGTGCCAGTAGCCGTGAGACTAGGCAGTTCTTC,CASSRETRQFF
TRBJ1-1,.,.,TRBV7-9,TGTGCCAGCAGCCTAAACACTGAAGCTTTCTTT,CASSLNTEAFF
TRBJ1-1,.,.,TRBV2,TGTGCCAGCACCATGTGGGCCAGCGAGAACACTGAAGCTTTCTTT,CASTMWASENTEAFF
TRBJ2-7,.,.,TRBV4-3,TGCGCCAGCAGCCAAACCCCATACTACGAGCAGTACTTC,CASSQTPYYEQYF
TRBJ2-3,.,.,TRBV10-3,TGTGCCATCAGCCCAAGGGGGACAAGGAGCACAGATACGCAGTATTTT,CAISPRGTRSTDTQYF
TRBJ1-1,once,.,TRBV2,TGTGCCAGCAAGGGAAGAAGTTACACTGAAGCTTTCTTT,CASKGRSYTEAFF
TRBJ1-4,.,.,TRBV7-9,TGTGCCAGCAGCCATTACAGGGATGAGGAAAAACTGTTTTTT,CASSHYRDEEKLFF
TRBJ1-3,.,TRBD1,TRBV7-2,TGTGCCAGCAGCTTGGATGGGGGACAGTTCTCTGGAAACACCATATATTTT,CASSLDGGQFSGNTIYF
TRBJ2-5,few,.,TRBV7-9,TGTGCCAGCAGCAGCAGTGGGGCGGAGACCCAGTACTTC,CASSSSGAETQYF
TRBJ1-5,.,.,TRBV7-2,TGTGCCAGCAGCCACACGGGCGGTAAAACCAATCAGCCCCAGCATTTT,CASSHTGGKTNQPQHF
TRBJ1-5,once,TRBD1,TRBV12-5,TGTGCTAGTGGTTCGGACAGGGGGGATCAGCCCCAGCATTTT,CASGSDRGDQPQHF
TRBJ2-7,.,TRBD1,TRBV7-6,TGTGCCAGCAGCCGGACAGGGGATGGAAGCGAGCAGTACTTC,CASSRTGDGSEQYF
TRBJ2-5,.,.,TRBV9,TGTGCCAGCAGCGTAGGCGGGGAAGAGACCCAGTACTTC,CASSVGGEETQYF
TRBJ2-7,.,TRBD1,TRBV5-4,TGTGCCAGCAGAGGACAGGGGGCGATGCACGAGCAGTACTTC,CASRGQGAMHEQYF
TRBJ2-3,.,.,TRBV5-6,TGTGCCAGCAGCCTGCTGTCGGGGGAAGGACCAGGAGATACGCAGTATTTT,CASSLLSGEGPGDTQYF